The rows below give T cell receptor beta chains drawn from one sample of a study of blood T cell repertoires in COVID-19. Measured with immunoSEQ multiplex PCR; TCRdb has only the in-frame clones, and not every one. The sample holds about 260,000 clones; 86% are singletons and the top ten take roughly 9.8%. Sequencing used peripheral blood. The receptors derive from a man between 35 and 55 years old who had recovered from COVID-19. Both conserved end residues are part of each CDR3. The order of the fields is J gene, clone size, V gene, D gene, CDR3 DNA, CDR3 protein. A D gene is named only where the DNA matches it firmly. Part of the rows lack a size; the others show once, few, many or a class for expanded clones.

>TRBJ1-2|many|TRBV7-9|NA
TGTGCCAGCAGCACCGTCCCCTCGGGTTACAGGCTGCCTGGCTACACCTTC
CASSTVPSGYRLPGYTF
>TRBJ1-2|NA|TRBV2|TRBD1
TGTGCCAGCAGTGAGACGACAGGGTACGGCTACACCTTC
CASSETTGYGYTF
>TRBJ2-1|NA|TRBV7-9|TRBD2
TGTGCCAGCAGCCCGCGACTAGCGGGAGGCTACAATGAGCAGTTCTTC
CASSPRLAGGYNEQFF
>TRBJ2-7|NA|TRBV19|TRBD2
TGTGCCAGTAGTGTACTAGCGACCCCCTACGAGCAGTACTTC
CASSVLATPYEQYF
>TRBJ2-7|NA|TRBV19|TRBD2
TGTGCCAGTAGTATTCCGACTAGCGGGAGGGCCTCCTACGAGCAGTACTTC
CASSIPTSGRASYEQYF
>TRBJ2-1|NA|TRBV5-1|NA
TGCGCCAGCAGCTTCGGGACAAATGAGCAGTTCTTC
CASSFGTNEQFF
>TRBJ2-3|NA|TRBV29-1|NA
TGCAGCGTTGAACTCTTCACAGATACGCAGTATTTT
CSVELFTDTQYF
>TRBJ1-1|NA|TRBV7-8|NA
TGTGCCAGCAGCCCAGGGTATTCCGGCACTGAAGCTTTCTTT
CASSPGYSGTEAFF
>TRBJ2-2|NA|TRBV13|NA
TGTGCCAGCAGCCCTCGACAGGGGAGGGGAACCGGGGAGCTGTTTTTT
CASSPRQGRGTGELFF
>TRBJ1-6|NA|TRBV7-9|TRBD1
TGTGCCAGCAGTCGGACAGGGGGTTCACCCCTCCACTTT
CASSRTGGSPLHF
>TRBJ2-1|NA|TRBV12-5|TRBD2
TGTGCTAGTGCCCCCGGTGGGAGGGTTGACTACAATGAGCAGTTCTTC
CASAPGGRVDYNEQFF
>TRBJ1-1|NA|TRBV15|NA
TGTGCCACCAGCATTCCCGGGAAAAAAAGGGCCGGGAGGGCTGAAGCTTTCTTT
CATSIPGKKRAGRAEAFF
>TRBJ1-4|NA|TRBV5-5|NA
TGTGCCAGCAGCTTGGTTGGGAGGGTGAATGAAAAACTGTTTTTT
CASSLVGRVNEKLFF
>TRBJ1-1|NA|TRBV29-1|NA
TGCGCAGCGTTCGGTGTAAGGAACACTGAAGCTTTCTTT
CAAFGVRNTEAFF
>TRBJ2-5|NA|TRBV7-9|TRBD2
TGTGCCAGCAGCTTAGGCCCTAGACTAGCGGGAGAGCGAGAGACCCAGTACTTC
CASSLGPRLAGERETQYF
>TRBJ2-1|NA|TRBV29-1|NA
TGCAGCGTTGAAGAGATTTTCAGCGAGTACAATGAGCAGTTCTTC
CSVEEIFSEYNEQFF
>TRBJ1-4|NA|TRBV4-3|NA
TGCGCCAGCAGTCCTGGCCCGAATGAAAAACTGTTTTTT
CASSPGPNEKLFF
>TRBJ2-7|NA|TRBV10-2|NA
TGCGCCAGCAGCCCTGGACAGATGTGGGAGCAGTACTTC
CASSPGQMWEQYF
>TRBJ2-3|NA|TRBV5-1|TRBD2
TGCGCCAGCAGCTTCAGCGGGAGGGCCGAAGATACGCAGTATTTT
CASSFSGRAEDTQYF
>TRBJ2-3|NA|TRBV19|NA
TGTGCCAGTAGTAAGAGACAGGCGGCAGATACGCAGTATTTT
CASSKRQAADTQYF
>TRBJ2-1|NA|TRBV4-2|TRBD2
TGTGCCAGCAGCCCTACTAGCGGGAGGGCCATCTATGAGCAGTTCTTC
CASSPTSGRAIYEQFF
>TRBJ2-7|NA|TRBV7-2|TRBD1
TGTGCCAGCAGCTTAGGTGCGGTTTCGGTACGACAGGGGGCAGACGAGCAGTACTTC
CASSLGAVSVRQGADEQYF
>TRBJ2-7|once|TRBV4-3|NA
TGCGCCAGCAGCCAAGATCTCGGACTTCCCTACGAGCAGTACTTC
CASSQDLGLPYEQYF
>TRBJ2-1|NA|TRBV6-5|TRBD2
TGTGCCAGCAGTTACTTCGCTAGCGGGACCAATGAGCAGTTCTTC
CASSYFASGTNEQFF
>TRBJ1-3|NA|TRBV24-1|NA
TGTGCCACCGGGCCCCTTGGAAACACCATATATTTT
CATGPLGNTIYF
>TRBJ2-7|NA|TRBV10-2|TRBD1
TGCGCCAGCAGTCTGACAGGGGAGCAGTACTTC
CASSLTGEQYF
>TRBJ2-1|NA|TRBV4-3|NA
TGCGCCAGCAGCCAAGATGGGGCAGGGCGTTACAATGAGCAGTTCTTC
CASSQDGAGRYNEQFF
>TRBJ2-1|NA|TRBV14|TRBD2
TGTGCCAGCAGCCAAGATTGGGGACTAGCGGGAGAGCAGTTCTTC
CASSQDWGLAGEQFF
>TRBJ2-2|NA|TRBV5-5|TRBD2
TGTGCCAGCAGCTTGTTGGGCGGGAGTAGGTTCGGGGAGCTGTTTTTT
CASSLLGGSRFGELFF
>TRBJ2-5|NA|TRBV9|NA
TGTGCCAGCAGCGTAGGCAGGGGCCAAGAGACCCAGTACTTC
CASSVGRGQETQYF
>TRBJ2-3|NA|TRBV3-1/TRBV3-2|TRBD2
TGTGCCAGCAGCCCTCGGGAGGGAAACACAGATACGCAGTATTTT
CASSPREGNTDTQYF
>TRBJ2-2|few|TRBV9|NA
TGTGCCAGCAGCGGCAGAGGGAGCCTCACCGGGGAGCTGTTTTTT
CASSGRGSLTGELFF
>TRBJ1-2|NA|TRBV19|NA
TGTGCCAGTAGTATAAACAATGGCTACACCTTC
CASSINNGYTF
>TRBJ2-3|NA|TRBV18|NA
TGTGCCAGCTCACCAGTCACAGGGTTAGCAGATACGCAGTATTTT
CASSPVTGLADTQYF
>TRBJ2-2|NA|TRBV19|TRBD1
TGTGCCAGTCAACAGGGGGTTGGCACCGGGGAGCTGTTTTTT
CASQQGVGTGELFF
>TRBJ2-7|NA|TRBV27|NA
TGTGCCAGCAGTTTAGGGCAATCGGAGTACTTC
CASSLGQSEYF
>TRBJ1-4|NA|TRBV29-1|TRBD1
TGCAGCGCACGAGACCTATCAGGGGGGCATGTTGGAAAACTGTTTTTT
CSARDLSGGHVGKLFF
>TRBJ2-3|once|TRBV11-3|TRBD2
TGTGCCAGCAGCCGGGGGACTAGCGGGGTAACAGATACGCAGTATTTT
CASSRGTSGVTDTQYF
>TRBJ1-1|NA|TRBV29-1|TRBD1
TGCAGCGCCAAGACAGGGGGAAACACTGAAGCTTTCTTT
CSAKTGGNTEAFF
>TRBJ1-2|NA|TRBV4-3|NA
TGCGCCAGCAGCCAAGAAGGAGCAGGCGGGGACTATGGCTACACCTTC
CASSQEGAGGDYGYTF
>TRBJ1-1|NA|TRBV28|TRBD1
TGTGCCAGCGGAGATCGGGACAGTTACCAAGATGAAGCTTTCTTT
CASGDRDSYQDEAFF
>TRBJ1-1|NA|TRBV11-3|NA
TGTGCCAGCAGCTTAGATCCCAGTAACACTGAAGCTTTCTTT
CASSLDPSNTEAFF
>TRBJ2-1|NA|TRBV3-1/TRBV3-2|TRBD1
TGTGCCAGCAGCCCCGGACAGGGATTCGATGAGCAGTTCTTC
CASSPGQGFDEQFF
>TRBJ2-2|NA|TRBV27|NA
TGTGCCAGCAGTTTAGTACAGGGTTTAAGGAGCACCGGGGAGCTGTTTTTT
CASSLVQGLRSTGELFF
>TRBJ1-6|NA|TRBV23-1|TRBD1
TGCGCCAGCAGTTGGGGACAGGGGTGTTCACCCCTCCACTTT
CASSWGQGCSPLHF
>TRBJ2-7|NA|TRBV10-3|NA
TGTGCCATCAGTGACAGCTCCTACGAGCAGTACTTC
CAISDSSYEQYF
>TRBJ1-3|NA|TRBV2|TRBD1
TGTGCCAGCAGTAGACTGGACAGGGGGCGTTCTGGAAACACCATATATTTT
CASSRLDRGRSGNTIYF
>TRBJ1-3|NA|TRBV6-1|TRBD1
TGTGCCAGCACCCAAACCCGACAGGGAGGAAACACCATATATTTT
CASTQTRQGGNTIYF
>TRBJ2-1|once|TRBV2|TRBD2
TGTGCCAGCAGTCGGGGGGGCGCAGACAATGAGCAGTTCTTC
CASSRGGADNEQFF
>TRBJ2-5|NA|TRBV2|TRBD1
TGTGCCAGCAGTGAAGATACGGGACAGGCCCGCCGAGAGACCCAGTACTTC
CASSEDTGQARRETQYF
>TRBJ2-2|NA|TRBV7-2|NA
TGTGCCAGCAGCCCCCAGGGGGGAGGCACCGGGGAGCTGTTTTTT
CASSPQGGGTGELFF
>TRBJ1-2|NA|TRBV15|TRBD1
TGTGCCACCAGCAGGAGTGGGGCCAGGGGGCTGGAGGGCTACACCTTC
CATSRSGARGLEGYTF